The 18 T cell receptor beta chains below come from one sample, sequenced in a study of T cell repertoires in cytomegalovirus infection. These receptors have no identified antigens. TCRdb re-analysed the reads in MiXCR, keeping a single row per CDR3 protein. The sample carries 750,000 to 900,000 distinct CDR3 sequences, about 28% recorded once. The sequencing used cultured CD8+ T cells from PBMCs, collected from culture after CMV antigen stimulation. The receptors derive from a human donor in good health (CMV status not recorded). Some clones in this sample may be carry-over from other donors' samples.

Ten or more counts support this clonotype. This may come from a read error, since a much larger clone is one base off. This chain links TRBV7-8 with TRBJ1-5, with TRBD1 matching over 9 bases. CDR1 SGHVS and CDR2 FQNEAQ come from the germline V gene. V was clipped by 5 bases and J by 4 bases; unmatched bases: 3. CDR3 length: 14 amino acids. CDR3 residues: CASSVGTGNQPQHF. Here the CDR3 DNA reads TGTGCCAGCAGCGTAGGGACAGGGAATCAGCCCCAGCATTTT.

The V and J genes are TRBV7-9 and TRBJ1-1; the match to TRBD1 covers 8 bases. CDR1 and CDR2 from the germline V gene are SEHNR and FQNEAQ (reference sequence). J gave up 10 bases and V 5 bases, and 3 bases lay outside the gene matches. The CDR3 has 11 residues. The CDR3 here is CASSPDRGAFF. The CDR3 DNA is TGTGCCAGCAGCCCCGACAGGGGAGCTTTCTTT.

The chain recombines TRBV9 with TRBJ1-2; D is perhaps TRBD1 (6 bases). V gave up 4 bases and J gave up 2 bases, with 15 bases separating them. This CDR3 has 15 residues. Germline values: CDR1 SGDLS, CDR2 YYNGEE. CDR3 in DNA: TGTGCCAGCAGCCCCCAACAGGGAAAGAACTATGGCTACACCTTC. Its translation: CASSPQQGKNYGYTF.

The CDR3 DNA follows: TGTGCCAGCTCGATCGGGGAACAAGAGACCCAGTACTTC. It encodes CASSIGEQETQYF. The chain couples TRBV27 to TRBJ2-5; the D gene is possibly TRBD2 (5 bases). Germline CDR1 is MNHEY and CDR2 is SMNVEV (reference sequence). This CDR3 comprises 13 residues. Trimming shortened V by 8 bases and J by 2 bases, and 12 bases separated the two germline ends.

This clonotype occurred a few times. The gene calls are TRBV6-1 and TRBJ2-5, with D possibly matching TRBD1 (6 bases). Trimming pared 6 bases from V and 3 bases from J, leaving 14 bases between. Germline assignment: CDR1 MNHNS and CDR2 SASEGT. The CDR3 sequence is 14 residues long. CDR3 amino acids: CASRKGSGEETQYF. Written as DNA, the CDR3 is TGTGCCAGCAGGAAGGGTTCAGGGGAAGAGACCCAGTACTTC.

CDR3 sequence: CASSSYSGGTGELFF. DNA for the CDR3: TGTGCCAGCAGTTCTTATAGCGGGGGGACCGGGGAGCTGTTTTTT. V usage is TRBV12-3 or TRBV12-4 and J usage is TRBJ2-2, with 10 bases identical to TRBD2. The J segment lost 5 bases and the V segment lost 4 bases, leaving 4 bases of the junction unmatched. This CDR3 spans 15 amino acids.

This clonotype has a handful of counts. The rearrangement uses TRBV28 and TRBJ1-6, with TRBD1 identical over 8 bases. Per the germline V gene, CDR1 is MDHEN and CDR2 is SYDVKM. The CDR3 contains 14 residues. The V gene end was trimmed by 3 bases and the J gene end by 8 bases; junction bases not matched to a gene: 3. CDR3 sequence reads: CASSFKQGDSPLHF. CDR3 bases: TGTGCCAGCAGTTTTAAACAGGGGGATTCACCCCTCCACTTT.

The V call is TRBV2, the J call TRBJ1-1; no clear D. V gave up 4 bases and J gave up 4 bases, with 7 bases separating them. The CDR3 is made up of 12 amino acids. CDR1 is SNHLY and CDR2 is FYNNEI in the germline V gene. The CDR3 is CASSGRPTEAFF. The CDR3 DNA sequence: TGTGCCAGCAGTGGGAGACCCACTGAAGCTTTCTTT. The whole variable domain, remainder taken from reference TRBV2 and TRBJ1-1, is EPEVTQTPSHQVTQMGQEVILRCVPISNHLYFYWYRQILGQKVEFLVSFYNNEISEKSEIFDDQFSVERPDGSNFTLKIRSTKLEDSAMYFCASSGRPTEAFFGQGTRLTVV.

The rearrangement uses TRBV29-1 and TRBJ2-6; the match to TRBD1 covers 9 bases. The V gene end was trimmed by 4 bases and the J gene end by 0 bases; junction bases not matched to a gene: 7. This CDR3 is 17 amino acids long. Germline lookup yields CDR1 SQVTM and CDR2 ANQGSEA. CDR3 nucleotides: TGCAGCGTTGGAGACAGGGGGATTTTCTCTGGGGCCAACGTCCTGACTTTC. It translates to CSVGDRGIFSGANVLTF.

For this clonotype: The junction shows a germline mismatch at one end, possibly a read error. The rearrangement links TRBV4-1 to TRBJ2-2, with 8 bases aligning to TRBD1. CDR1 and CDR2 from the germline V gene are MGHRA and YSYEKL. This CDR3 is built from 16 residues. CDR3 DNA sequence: TGCGCCGGCAGCCCGATTTGGACAGGGTTCACCGGGGAGCTGTTTTTT. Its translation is CAGSPIWTGFTGELFF.

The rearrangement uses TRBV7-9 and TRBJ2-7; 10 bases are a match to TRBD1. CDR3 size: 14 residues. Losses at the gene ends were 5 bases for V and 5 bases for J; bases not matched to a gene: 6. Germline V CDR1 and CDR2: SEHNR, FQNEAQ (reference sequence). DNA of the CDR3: TGTGCCAGCAGCCAGGACAGGGGGAGGAACGAGCAGTACTTC. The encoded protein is CASSQDRGRNEQYF.

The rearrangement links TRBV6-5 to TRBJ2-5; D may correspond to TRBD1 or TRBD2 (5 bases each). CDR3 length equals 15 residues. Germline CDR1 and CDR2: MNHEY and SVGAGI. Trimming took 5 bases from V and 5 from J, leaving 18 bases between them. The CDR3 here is CASSPTLTWGETQYF. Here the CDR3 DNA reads TGTGCCAGCAGTCCAACTCTTACCTGGGGGGAGACCCAGTACTTC.

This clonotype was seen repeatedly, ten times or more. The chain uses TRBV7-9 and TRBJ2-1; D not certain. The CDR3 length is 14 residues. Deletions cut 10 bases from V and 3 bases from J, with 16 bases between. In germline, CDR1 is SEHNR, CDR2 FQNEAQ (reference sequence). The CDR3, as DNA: TGTGCCATGGCCGGGTCCTCTTACTACAATGAGCAGTTCTTC. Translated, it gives CAMAGSSYYNEQFF.

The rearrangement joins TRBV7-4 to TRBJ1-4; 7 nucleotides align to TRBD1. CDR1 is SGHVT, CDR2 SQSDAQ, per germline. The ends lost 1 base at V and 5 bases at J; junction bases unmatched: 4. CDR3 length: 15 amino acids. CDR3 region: CASSLVQGQNEKLFF. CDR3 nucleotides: TGTGCCAGCAGCTTAGTACAGGGGCAGAATGAAAAACTGTTTTTT.

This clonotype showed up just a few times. The chain's CDR3 is CASSSLRRGANYGYTF. Written as DNA, the CDR3 is TGTGCCAGCAGTTCCTTACGCCGGGGGGCTAACTATGGCTACACCTTC. The chain is built from TRBV12-3 or TRBV12-4 and TRBJ1-2; D is perhaps TRBD1 (5 bases). V lost 4 bases and J lost 0, with 15 bases in between. The CDR3 runs 16 residues.

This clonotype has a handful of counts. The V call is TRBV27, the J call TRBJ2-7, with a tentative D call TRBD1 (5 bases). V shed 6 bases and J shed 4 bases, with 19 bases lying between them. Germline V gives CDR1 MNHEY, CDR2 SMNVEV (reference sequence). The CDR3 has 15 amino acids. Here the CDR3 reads CASSPAGAPTYEQYF. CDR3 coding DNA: TGTGCCAGCAGCCCTGCTGGGGCCCCGACGTACGAGCAGTACTTC.

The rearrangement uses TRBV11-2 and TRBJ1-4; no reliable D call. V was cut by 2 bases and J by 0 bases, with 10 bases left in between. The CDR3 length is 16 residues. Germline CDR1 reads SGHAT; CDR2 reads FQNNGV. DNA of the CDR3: TGTGCCAGCAGCTTACAAGGATACGCAACTAATGAAAAACTGTTTTTT. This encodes CASSLQGYATNEKLFF.

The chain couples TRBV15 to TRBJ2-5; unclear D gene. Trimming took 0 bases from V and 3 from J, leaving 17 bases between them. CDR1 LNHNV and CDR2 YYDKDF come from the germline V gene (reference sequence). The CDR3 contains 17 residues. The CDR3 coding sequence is TGTGCCACCAGCAGAGAGTCCCTAGGCTCGATGGAAGAGACCCAGTACTTC. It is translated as CATSRESLGSMEETQYF.